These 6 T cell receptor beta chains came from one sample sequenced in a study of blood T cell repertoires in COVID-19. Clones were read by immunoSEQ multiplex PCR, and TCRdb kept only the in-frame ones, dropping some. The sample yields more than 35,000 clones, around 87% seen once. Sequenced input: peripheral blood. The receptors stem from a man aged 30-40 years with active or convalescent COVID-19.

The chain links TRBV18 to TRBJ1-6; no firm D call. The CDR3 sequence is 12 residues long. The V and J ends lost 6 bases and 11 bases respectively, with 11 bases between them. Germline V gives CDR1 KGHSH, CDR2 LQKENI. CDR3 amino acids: CASSHPGTPLHF. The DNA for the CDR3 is TGTGCCAGCTCCCACCCCGGGACACCCCTCCACTTT.

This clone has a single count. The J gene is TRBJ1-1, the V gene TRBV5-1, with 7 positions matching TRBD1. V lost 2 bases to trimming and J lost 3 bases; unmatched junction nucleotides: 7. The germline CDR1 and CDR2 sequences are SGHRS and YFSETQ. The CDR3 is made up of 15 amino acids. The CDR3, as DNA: TGCGCCAGCAGCTTAGCCACAGGGGTTTACACTGAAGCTTTCTTT. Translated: CASSLATGVYTEAFF. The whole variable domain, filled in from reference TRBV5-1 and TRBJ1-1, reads KAGVTQTPRYLIKTRGQQVTLSCSPISGHRSVSWYQQTPGQGLQFLFEYFSETQRNKGNFPGRFSGRQFSNSRSEMNVSTLELGDSALYLCASSLATGVYTEAFFGQGTRLTVV.

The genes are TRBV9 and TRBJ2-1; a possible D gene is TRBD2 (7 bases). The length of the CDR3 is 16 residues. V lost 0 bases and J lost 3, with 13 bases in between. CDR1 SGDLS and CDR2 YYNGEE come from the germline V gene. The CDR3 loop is CASSVATGGGYNEQFF. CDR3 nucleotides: TGTGCCAGCAGCGTAGCTACGGGGGGCGGCTACAATGAGCAGTTCTTC.

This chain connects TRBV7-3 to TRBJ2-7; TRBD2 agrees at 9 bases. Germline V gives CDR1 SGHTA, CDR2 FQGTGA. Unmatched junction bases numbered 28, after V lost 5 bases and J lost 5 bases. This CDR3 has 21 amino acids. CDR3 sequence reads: CASSSRRREVASGEDLDEQYV. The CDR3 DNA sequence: TGTGCCAGCAGCAGCCGCCGTCGGGAGGTAGCTAGCGGGGAAGACCTCGACGAGCAGTACGTC.

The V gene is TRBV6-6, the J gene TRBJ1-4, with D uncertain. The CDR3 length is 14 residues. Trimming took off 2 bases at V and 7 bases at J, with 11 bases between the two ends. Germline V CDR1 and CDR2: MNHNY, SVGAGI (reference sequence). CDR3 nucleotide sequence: TGTGCCAGCAGTTACGGGCCAACTGGTGAAAAACTGTTTTTT. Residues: CASSYGPTGEKLFF.

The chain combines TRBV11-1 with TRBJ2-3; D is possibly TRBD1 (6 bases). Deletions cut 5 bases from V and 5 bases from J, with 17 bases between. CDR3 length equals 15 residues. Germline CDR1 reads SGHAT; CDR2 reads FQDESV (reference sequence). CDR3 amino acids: CASSKGPDRVDTQYF. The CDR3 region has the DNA TGTGCCAGCAGCAAGGGGCCGGACAGAGTAGATACGCAGTATTTT.